This is a list of T cell receptor beta chains from one sample in a study of OX40 agonist ivuxolimab in advanced cancers. Sequencing was performed with immunoSEQ multiplex PCR; in TCRdb, only in-frame clones are kept and a portion is missing. The top ten clones hold 0.27% of a sample with about 110,000 clones, roughly nine tenths of them seen once. The sequencing used CD4+ or CD8+ T cells sorted from blood, collected in a trial of the OX40 agonist ivuxolimab. The receptors shown here come from an adult with an advanced solid tumor such as melanoma, head and neck, liver or kidney cancer. Each CDR3 is given with its conserved first and last residue. A D gene is named only where the DNA matches it firmly. Size is stated for part of the rows, as once, few or many counts, or as a class when the clone is expanded.

TRBV6-6	NA	TRBJ2-7	NA	CASSYSSEQYF	TGTGCCAGCAGTTACTCGTCCGAGCAGTACTTC
TRBV11-2	once	TRBJ1-5	NA	CASSLISNQPQHF	TGTGCCAGCAGCCTTATTAGCAATCAGCCCCAGCATTTT
TRBV7-3	NA	TRBJ2-3	NA	CASSSTGTDTQYF	TGTGCCAGCAGCTCGACAGGCACAGATACGCAGTATTTT
TRBV9	NA	TRBJ2-2	TRBD1	CASSGRTGSNTGELFF	TGTGCCAGCAGCGGAAGGACAGGCTCGAACACCGGGGAGCTGTTTTTT
TRBV2	NA	TRBJ1-5	NA	CASSDPGPDHF	TGTGCCAGCAGTGACCCCGGACCTGACCATTTT
TRBV9	NA	TRBJ1-1	NA	CASSVGRVSTEAFF	TGTGCCAGCAGCGTAGGTAGAGTATCCACTGAAGCTTTCTTT
TRBV6-6	NA	TRBJ1-2	NA	CASSYERIDGYTF	TGTGCCAGCAGTTATGAGCGTATCGATGGCTACACCTTC
TRBV28	NA	TRBJ1-6	TRBD1	CASSTGGESPLHF	TGTGCCAGCAGTACAGGGGGCGAATCACCCCTCCACTTT
TRBV11-2	NA	TRBJ2-1	NA	CASSLETSYNEQFF	TGTGCCAGCAGCTTAGAGACCAGTTACAATGAGCAGTTCTTC
TRBV30	NA	TRBJ1-1	NA	CAWSANIQVTTEAFF	TGTGCCTGGAGTGCAAATATACAGGTAACGACTGAAGCTTTCTTT
TRBV18	once	TRBJ2-1	TRBD1	CASSNRDRGGGYNEQFF	TGTGCCAGCTCAAACCGGGACAGGGGTGGGGGCTACAATGAGCAGTTCTTC
TRBV6-6	NA	TRBJ2-7	NA	CASSYQGELPYEQYF	TGTGCCAGCAGTTACCAAGGGGAGTTGCCCTACGAGCAGTACTTC
TRBV19	once	TRBJ2-7	TRBD1	CASSPQGVYEQYF	TGTGCCAGTAGCCCGCAGGGGGTCTACGAGCAGTACTTC
TRBV6-1	NA	TRBJ1-2	TRBD1	CASSVTGEYGYTF	TGTGCCAGCAGCGTCACAGGGGAGTATGGCTACACCTTC
TRBV10-1	NA	TRBJ1-2	NA	CASSEPLSEAGGGGYTF	TGCGCCAGCAGTGAGCCTTTAAGCGAGGCGGGGGGCGGTGGCTACACCTTC
TRBV19	NA	TRBJ2-3	NA	CASSWARGDTQYF	TGTGCCAGTAGTTGGGCGAGGGGGGATACGCAGTATTTT
TRBV7-2	NA	TRBJ1-1	NA	CASSLVGVGVGTEAFF	TGTGCCAGCAGCTTAGTTGGGGTAGGGGTGGGCACTGAAGCTTTCTTT
TRBV5-3	NA	TRBJ2-7	NA	CARSLDRSSYEQYF	TGTGCCAGAAGCTTGGACAGGAGCTCCTACGAGCAGTACTTC
TRBV5-1	NA	TRBJ1-2	NA	CASSLRGEDYGYTF	TGCGCCAGCAGCTTAAGGGGGGAAGACTATGGCTACACCTTC
TRBV30	NA	TRBJ1-1	NA	CAWSGGYTEAFF	TGTGCCTGGAGTGGTGGGTACACTGAAGCTTTCTTT
TRBV6-6	NA	TRBJ1-5	NA	CASSYLRGPTSQPQHF	TGTGCCAGCAGTTACCTTCGGGGACCTACGTCCCAGCCCCAGCATTTT
TRBV6-5	NA	TRBJ1-3	NA	CASSPRTGNTIYF	TGTGCCAGCAGTCCCCGGACTGGAAACACCATATATTTT
TRBV6-6	NA	TRBJ2-2	NA	CASSPDRNTGELFF	TGTGCCAGCAGTCCGGACCGAAACACCGGGGAGCTGTTTTTT
TRBV6-1	NA	TRBJ1-1	NA	CASKSPENTEAFF	TGTGCCAGCAAATCCCCCGAGAACACTGAAGCTTTCTTT
TRBV7-2	once	TRBJ2-7	TRBD1	CASSLEAGGSYEQYF	TGTGCCAGCAGCTTAGAGGCAGGGGGCTCCTACGAGCAGTACTTC
TRBV7-9	few	TRBJ2-2	NA	CASSLAKETNTGELFF	TGTGCCAGCAGCTTAGCGAAAGAAACGAACACCGGGGAGCTGTTTTTT
TRBV7-3	NA	TRBJ1-1	TRBD1	CASSHETGDSEAFF	TGTGCCAGCAGCCACGAGACAGGGGATTCTGAAGCTTTCTTT
TRBV7-9	NA	TRBJ1-1	NA	CASSSYRVGEAFF	TGTGCCAGCAGCTCGTACAGGGTAGGGGAAGCTTTCTTT
TRBV5-1	NA	TRBJ1-1	NA	CASSLESGRTEAFF	TGCGCCAGCAGCTTGGAATCGGGGAGGACTGAAGCTTTCTTT
TRBV30	NA	TRBJ2-2	NA	CAWSPTYRALNTGELFF	TGTGCCTGGAGCCCTACTTACAGGGCCCTGAACACCGGGGAGCTGTTTTTT
TRBV15	NA	TRBJ2-1	TRBD2	CATSLRSGVGYNEQFF	TGTGCCACCAGCCTCCGAAGCGGGGTGGGATACAATGAGCAGTTCTTC
TRBV28	NA	TRBJ2-7	NA	CASSETGGGDYEQYF	TGTGCCAGCAGTGAGACCGGGGGAGGAGACTACGAGCAGTACTTC
TRBV11-3	NA	TRBJ2-5	NA	CASSLWREETQYF	TGTGCCAGCAGCTTATGGAGGGAAGAGACCCAGTACTTC
TRBV7-2	NA	TRBJ1-5	NA	CASSLVWFRSNQPQHF	TGTGCCAGCAGCTTAGTCTGGTTTCGGAGCAATCAGCCCCAGCATTTT
TRBV18	NA	TRBJ2-3	NA	CASSLTVTDTQYF	TGTGCCAGCTCACTGACAGTCACAGATACGCAGTATTTT
TRBV27	NA	TRBJ2-1	NA	CASSVRDSPNEQFF	TGTGCCAGCAGTGTCCGGGACTCACCCAATGAGCAGTTCTTC
TRBV11-2	NA	TRBJ2-1	NA	CASSPWRDEQFF	TGTGCCAGCAGCCCTTGGCGGGACGAGCAGTTCTTC
TRBV9	NA	TRBJ1-3	NA	CASSVGPSGNTIYF	TGTGCCAGCAGCGTAGGACCGTCTGGAAACACCATATATTTT
TRBV11-1	NA	TRBJ2-7	NA	CASSLANVIGSYEQYF	TGTGCCAGCAGCTTAGCGAACGTAATCGGCTCCTACGAGCAGTACTTC
TRBV7-9	few	TRBJ1-5	NA	CASSLDDQPQHF	TGTGCCAGCAGCTTAGACGATCAGCCCCAGCATTTT
TRBV7-2	once	TRBJ2-7	TRBD2	CASSVLADYEQYF	TGTGCCAGCAGCGTTCTAGCGGACTACGAGCAGTACTTC
TRBV27	NA	TRBJ1-1	NA	CASRLWGQDNTEAFF	TGTGCCAGCCGACTTTGGGGGCAAGACAACACTGAAGCTTTCTTT
TRBV5-5	NA	TRBJ1-4	TRBD1	CASRLLTGEEEKLFF	TGTGCCAGCAGGTTACTAACAGGGGAGGAGGAAAAACTGTTTTTT
TRBV7-3	NA	TRBJ2-6	NA	CASSLSTSGANVLTF	TGTGCCAGCAGCTTAAGTACCTCTGGGGCCAACGTCCTGACTTTC
TRBV11-3	few	TRBJ1-3	NA	CASSLEVRTEHYNSGNTIYF	TGTGCCAGCAGCTTAGAGGTCCGGACAGAACATTATAACTCTGGAAACACCATATATTTT
TRBV6-5	NA	TRBJ2-4	NA	CASSYSTVNIQYF	TGTGCCAGCAGTTACTCGACAGTAAACATTCAGTACTTC
TRBV9	NA	TRBJ2-1	TRBD1	CASSVAGTVSDEQFF	TGTGCCAGCAGCGTCGCCGGGACAGTCAGCGATGAGCAGTTCTTC
TRBV5-4	NA	TRBJ1-1	NA	CASSFPASTEAFF	TGTGCCAGCAGCTTTCCGGCTAGCACTGAAGCTTTCTTT
TRBV5-1	NA	TRBJ2-5	TRBD1	CASDTGGSGETQYF	TGCGCCAGTGATACAGGGGGCAGCGGAGAGACCCAGTACTTC
TRBV29-1	NA	TRBJ1-2	NA	CSVNQGYGYTF	TGCAGCGTTAACCAGGGGTATGGCTACACCTTC
TRBV29-1	NA	TRBJ1-1	NA	CSVGGQMNTEAFF	TGCAGCGTGGGAGGGCAGATGAACACTGAAGCTTTCTTT
TRBV18	NA	TRBJ2-5	NA	CASSRAGQETQYF	TGTGCCAGCTCCCGGGCAGGCCAAGAGACCCAGTACTTC
TRBV6-6	NA	TRBJ1-1	NA	CASSYSGGSGTEAFF	TGTGCCAGCAGTTACTCCGGGGGATCGGGCACTGAAGCTTTCTTT
TRBV6-5	once	TRBJ2-1	NA	CASVGTGNEQFF	TGTGCCAGCGTCGGCACGGGGAATGAGCAGTTCTTC